This T cell receptor (beta chain) was recorded in a study of T cell repertoires in cytomegalovirus infection. Study results and limitations: The study found HLA-C-restricted CMV-specific TCR beta clonotypes dominating the ex vivo response.

Worth noting for this clonotype: What it binds is unknown.

With 4 bases clipped from V and 3 bases from J, the junction kept 3 bases outside the gene matches. The CDR3 loop spans 16 amino acids. Each CDR3 protein gets one entry after TCRdb re-called the reads with MiXCR. The sample lists 630,000 or so distinct CDR3 sequences; approximately 24% were seen once. The TCR was taken from a human donor in good health (CMV status not recorded). Some clones in this sample may be carry-over from other donors' samples. The J gene is TRBJ2-5, the V gene TRBV12-3 or TRBV12-4, with 15 bases lining up with TRBD2. Sequencing was performed on CD8+ T cells from PBMCs. In DNA form, the CDR3 reads TGTGCCAGCAGTTGGACTAGCGGGGGGGCCGAAGAGACCCAGTACTTC. Its protein is CASSWTSGGAEETQYF.